These 5 T cell receptor beta chains were all obtained from the same sample, sequenced in a study of response to subunit inactivated influenza vaccine. TCRdb reanalysed the RT-PCR reads using MiXCR and keeps one entry per CDR3 protein. The sample consists of more than 550,000 distinct CDR3 sequences, about 11% of them appearing once. These data were likewise used in another study, on T cells expressing NK-cell markers. That paper adds: Synthesis of TCR beta cDNA relied on 5'RACE template switching carrying UMIs.

The sample was PBMCs from blood, taken on the day of vaccination. The receptors shown here come from a man aged 50 to 60 who received an inactivated influenza vaccine.

In this sample, this clonotype turned up a few times. The chain joins TRBV19 to TRBJ1-2; unclear D gene. The germline V gene has CDR1 LNHDA and CDR2 SQIVND (reference sequence). Trimming took 6 bases from V and 2 from J, leaving 4 bases between them. The CDR3 has 11 amino acids. The CDR3 reads CASRRNYGYTF. CDR3 DNA: TGTGCCAGTAGACGGAACTATGGCTACACCTTC.

The V and J genes are TRBV4-3 and TRBJ2-3, with D possibly matching TRBD2 (5 bases). V was shortened by 3 bases and J by 1 base, with 11 bases between the two germline ends. Germline loops: CDR1 LGHNA, CDR2 YSLEER. This CDR3 is 15 amino acids long. The DNA of the CDR3 is TGCGCCAGCAGCCAGAGCGGTGCAGGCACAGATACGCAGTATTTT. Amino acid sequence: CASSQSGAGTDTQYF.

This clonotype occurred a few times. The chain combines TRBV6-2 or TRBV6-3 with TRBJ1-5; weak D call: TRBD1 (6 bases). CDR3 size: 16 residues. V was cut by 5 bases and J by 4 bases, with 18 bases left in between. The germline CDR1 and CDR2 sequences are MNHEY and SVGEGT. The CDR3 DNA sequence: TGTGCCAGCAGTCCCAGGGGCACAAATACTAATCAGCCCCAGCATTTT. It is translated as CASSPRGTNTNQPQHF.

This clonotype was found a few times. The chain employs TRBV7-9 and TRBJ1-4; D possibly corresponds to TRBD1 (6 bases). V lost 5 bases and J 3 bases, leaving 13 bases between the germline ends. Germline assignment: CDR1 SEHNR and CDR2 FQNEAQ (reference sequence). The CDR3 has 15 amino acids. The CDR3 bases are TGTGCCAGCAGCCCGCCCAGGGGACCTAATGAAAAACTGTTTTTT. Residues: CASSPPRGPNEKLFF. The full variable domain, with the rest looked up from reference TRBV7-9 and TRBJ1-4, is DTGVSQNPRHKITKRGQNVTFRCDPISEHNRLYWYRQTLGQGPEFLTYFQNEAQLEKSRLLSDRFSAERPKGSFSTLEIQRTEQGDSAMYLCASSPPRGPNEKLFFGSGTQLSVL.

The sample holds a few counts of this clonotype. The rearrangement links TRBV10-2 to TRBJ1-1, with D unresolved. V was clipped by 5 bases and J by 1 base, with 8 bases between them. CDR3 length equals 13 residues. From germline, CDR1 is WSHSY and CDR2 SAAADI. DNA for the CDR3: TGCGCCAGCAGTTCGACATCGAACACTGAAGCTTTCTTT. It is translated as CASSSTSNTEAFF.